This T cell receptor (beta chain) was obtained from a study of response to subunit inactivated influenza vaccine. Turning to this clonotype: Its target is not known.

The CDR3 consists of 14 residues. With 4 bases removed from V and 8 bases from J, the gap between germline ends came to 18 bases. Germline-derived CDR1 and CDR2 are SGDLS and YYNGEE. Study-level points and caveats: Each seasonal influenza vaccination, the authors suggested, recruits few new T cells.

TCRdb analysed the RT-PCR reads with MiXCR anew, one entry per CDR3 protein. The table lists roughly 790,000 distinct CDR3 sequences, around 20% of them singletons. The chain recombines TRBV9 with TRBJ1-1; D unresolved. The sample was PBMCs from blood, taken roughly 5 days after vaccination. The receptor comes from a man aged 50-60 years who received an inactivated influenza vaccine. In nucleotides, the CDR3 is TGTGCCAGCAGCTCCCTCCCGGAGGGAGAGGAAGCTTTCTTT. It specifies CASSSLPEGEEAFF.